This TCR beta chain was captured by sequencing in a study of beta chain features in type 1 diabetes. Study observations and caveats: Patients with Type 1 diabetes showed moderately but significantly shorter TCRB CDR3s in all four CD4+ subsets. Although PCR might favor shorter templates, it would do so equally in patients and controls.

Remarks on this clone: What it recognizes is unknown.

Since all of the isolated RNA was reverse transcribed, expressed TCRB transcripts were what got sequenced. Assay used: immunoSEQ multiplex PCR; TCRdb lists only in-frame clones, some missing. The repertoire holds about 470,000 clones, around 30% seen once, with about 0.06% in the top ten. Using CD45RO/CCR7/CD25/CD127/CD95/CD27, CD4+ naive, central memory, regulatory and stem cell-like memory cells were sorted. The CDR3 is 13 amino acids. Trimming stripped 0 bases from V and 8 bases from J, with 9 bases between. Germline V gives CDR1 MGHRA, CDR2 YSYEKL. This receptor was identified in a man aged 18 to 29 in good health. Sequenced sample: naive CD4+ T cells from blood. V gene TRBV4-1 combines with J gene TRBJ2-3; D is possibly TRBD2 (5 bases). The CDR3 sequence is CASSQDLAGTQYF. DNA of the CDR3: TGCGCCAGCAGCCAAGATCTAGCCGGTACGCAGTATTTT.